Following are 25 T cell receptor beta chains from one sample sequenced in a study of blood T cells in healthy people across ages. Then a second PCR, running about 6 to 11 cycles, was carried out with a sample-barcoded 5' primer and a J-beta primer mix. Using its own MiXCR run on the 5' RACE reads, TCRdb lists one record per CDR3 protein. This table has over 1,500,000 distinct CDR3 sequences, approximately 40% appearing once. Material: blood. Receptor source: a human donor in good health.

V is TRBV5-1 and J is TRBJ1-3; 11 bases are shared with TRBD1. The germline V gene has CDR1 SGHRS and CDR2 YFSETQ. The CDR3 is 17 amino acids. V was clipped by 4 bases and J by 2 bases; unmatched bases: 8. CDR3 nucleotide sequence: TGCGCCAGCAGCAGAACCGGGACAGGGGGTCCTGGAAACACCATATATTTT. This translates into CASSRTGTGGPGNTIYF.

The sample holds a few counts of this clonotype. The rearrangement links TRBV7-3 to TRBJ2-7; 8 nucleotides match TRBD2. CDR3 length: 15 amino acids. Germline loops: CDR1 SGHTA, CDR2 FQGTGA. Trimming removed 5 bases from V and 0 bases from J; junction bases left unmatched: 6. DNA for the CDR3: TGTGCCAGCAGCCCGGAGAGCGGGAGCTCCTACGAGCAGTACTTC. The encoded protein is CASSPESGSSYEQYF.

The genes are TRBV6-2 or TRBV6-3 and TRBJ1-1; D is uncertain. This CDR3 comprises 11 residues. The V and J ends lost 2 bases and 9 bases respectively, with 7 bases between them. Germline V gene data show CDR1 as MNHEY and CDR2 as SVGEGT. The CDR3 is CASSYHSQAFF. Written as DNA, the CDR3 is TGTGCCAGCAGTTACCATTCCCAAGCTTTCTTT.

The genes are TRBV10-3 and TRBJ2-6; 9 bases fit TRBD1. The germline V gene has CDR1 ENHRY and CDR2 SYGVKD. V lost 0 bases to trimming and J lost 2 bases; unmatched junction nucleotides: 2. The CDR3 is made up of 17 amino acids. The CDR3 region has the DNA TGTGCCATCAGTGAGTCCCGACAGGGGGCTGGGGCCAACGTCCTGACTTTC. Translation: CAISESRQGAGANVLTF.

V and J are TRBV3-1 and TRBJ2-7; D perhaps matches TRBD1 (6 bases). Germline values: CDR1 LGHDT, CDR2 YNNKEL (reference sequence). The CDR3 runs 14 residues. V lost 2 bases to trimming and J lost 5 bases, with 13 bases between them. The chain's CDR3 is CASSQWQGIHEQYF. In DNA, the CDR3 is TGTGCCAGCAGCCAATGGCAGGGGATCCACGAGCAGTACTTC.

This clonotype was counted between two and nine times. The V gene is TRBV5-1, the J gene TRBJ2-1; possibly TRBD2 for D (7 bases). The germline CDR1 and CDR2 sequences are SGHRS and YFSETQ. V lost 0 bases to trimming and J lost 7 bases, with 17 bases between them. The CDR3 extends over 16 amino acids. CDR3 loop: CASSLGSGGEWNEQFF. In DNA, the CDR3 is TGCGCCAGCAGCTTGGGGTCGGGGGGCGAGTGGAATGAGCAGTTCTTC.

The chain combines TRBV5-5 with TRBJ1-4, with D possibly being TRBD1 (5 bases). Deletions cut 0 bases from V and 6 bases from J, with 12 bases between. The length of the CDR3 is 15 residues. Germline assignment: CDR1 SGHKS and CDR2 YYEKEE (reference sequence). CDR3 amino acids: CASSLVGRVDEKLFF. As DNA, the CDR3 is TGTGCCAGCAGCTTGGTGGGGCGGGTCGATGAAAAACTGTTTTTT.

This clonotype was seen more than once but under ten times. V and J are TRBV6-6 and TRBJ2-4; 12 bases align to TRBD2. V lost 6 bases to trimming and J lost 5 bases; unmatched junction nucleotides: 2. Germline V CDR1 and CDR2: MNHNY, SVGAGI (reference sequence). The CDR3 is 14 amino acids. The CDR3 sequence: CASRSSGGENIQYF. CDR3 nucleotides: TGTGCCAGCAGGTCTAGCGGGGGGGAAAACATTCAGTACTTC.

J is TRBJ2-7 and V is TRBV14; D possibly matches TRBD1 or TRBD2 (6 bases each). Germline CDR1 reads SGHDN; CDR2 reads FVKESK. CDR3 length: 15 amino acids. V was shortened by 0 bases and J by 6 bases, with 15 bases between the two germline ends. In DNA form, the CDR3 reads TGTGCCAGCAGCCAAGAATTGGGGGGCGTAGGCGAGCAGTACTTC. It translates to CASSQELGGVGEQYF.

This clonotype showed up many times. J is TRBJ2-7 and V is TRBV29-1, with 7 nucleotides matching TRBD1. The CDR3 length is 14 residues. CDR1 is SQVTM, CDR2 ANQGSEA, per germline. Unmatched junction bases numbered 6, after V lost 4 bases and J lost 0 bases. CDR3 loop: CSVGLGQPSYEQYF. DNA of the CDR3: TGCAGCGTTGGACTGGGACAGCCCTCCTACGAGCAGTACTTC.

This sequence joins TRBV10-3 and TRBJ1-2, with D unresolved. V was pared by 2 bases and J by 3 bases, with 10 bases between. Germline V gives CDR1 ENHRY, CDR2 SYGVKD. The CDR3 extends over 14 amino acids. The CDR3 loop is CAISEEGAYYGYTF. The CDR3 DNA reads as TGTGCCATCAGTGAGGAGGGCGCTTACTATGGCTACACCTTC.

This clonotype was detected only a few times. The chain has TRBV11-2 and TRBJ2-1; 7 bases line up with TRBD1. The CDR3 has 16 amino acids. Losses at the gene ends were 5 bases for V and 3 bases for J; bases not matched to a gene: 10. Germline V CDR1 and CDR2: SGHAT, FQNNGV. Here the CDR3 reads CASSLTGRQGYNEQFF. The CDR3 DNA reads as TGTGCCAGCAGCCTTACAGGGAGACAGGGCTACAATGAGCAGTTCTTC.

The rearrangement links TRBV9 to TRBJ2-3; D is unclear. Deletions cut 4 bases from V and 6 bases from J, with 15 bases between. The CDR3 has 14 residues. Germline V lookup: CDR1 SGDLS, CDR2 YYNGEE. The CDR3 is CASSSRRGSDTQYF. CDR3 sequence (DNA): TGTGCCAGCAGCTCCCGAAGAGGATCGGATACGCAGTATTTT. Full variable domain (remainder filled in from reference TRBV9 and TRBJ2-3): DSGVTQTPKHLITATGQRVTLRCSPRSGDLSVYWYQQSLDQGLQFLIQYYNGEERAKGNILERFSAQQFPDLHSELNLSSLELGDSALYFCASSSRRGSDTQYFGPGTRLTVL.

This clonotype appeared a single time. The J gene is TRBJ1-2, the V gene TRBV20-1, with 8 bases identical to TRBD1. The CDR3 sequence is 13 residues long. V lost 6 bases, J lost 4 bases, and 7 bases stayed unmatched. Germline values: CDR1 DFQATT, CDR2 SNEGSKA (reference sequence). The CDR3 coding sequence is TGCAGTGCCAGGGACAGGCAAATCTATGGCTACACCTTC. Its translation: CSARDRQIYGYTF.

The rearrangement joins TRBV20-1 to TRBJ2-1, with TRBD1 matching over 8 bases. Germline-derived CDR1 and CDR2 are DFQATT and SNEGSKA (reference sequence). CDR3 length: 12 amino acids. The junction had 4 bases not matched to a gene; V was cut back by 3 bases and J by 9 bases. CDR3 in amino acids: CSARQGASEQFF. The CDR3 DNA sequence: TGCAGTGCTAGGCAGGGGGCAAGTGAGCAGTTCTTC.

This clonotype was detected a few times. The chain links TRBV15 to TRBJ2-4; TRBD1 is a possible D gene (5 bases). Germline V gene lookup returns CDR1 LNHNV and CDR2 YYDKDF (reference sequence). V dropped 0 bases and J dropped 12 bases, with 12 bases sitting between them. This CDR3 contains 13 residues. The CDR3 protein is CATSRDPTVSQYF. In nucleotides, the CDR3 is TGTGCCACCAGCAGAGACCCGACAGTCAGTCAGTACTTC.

This rearrangement joins TRBV2 to TRBJ1-1; no clear D gene. The CDR3 runs 13 residues. Trimming removed 6 bases from V and 1 base from J, with 9 bases in between. Germline loops: CDR1 SNHLY, CDR2 FYNNEI. The CDR3 DNA is TGTGCCAGCAGGATTGGGTGGAACACTGAAGCTTTCTTT. Amino acids: CASRIGWNTEAFF.

This CDR3 reads CASSLSHSYNEQFF. For the CDR3, the DNA is TGTGCCAGCAGCTTAAGTCACAGCTACAATGAGCAGTTCTTC. V gene TRBV7-8 combines with J gene TRBJ2-1; D not certain. V lost 2 bases and J lost 3, with 8 bases in between. Germline loops: CDR1 SGHVS, CDR2 FQNEAQ. The CDR3 runs to 14 residues. Full variable domain (remainder filled in from reference TRBV7-8 and TRBJ2-1): GAGVSQSPRYKVAKRGQDVALRCDPISGHVSLFWYQQALGQGPEFLTYFQNEAQLDKSGLPSDRFFAERPEGSVSTLKIQRTQQEDSAVYLCASSLSHSYNEQFFGPGTRLTVL.

The genes are TRBV7-3 and TRBJ2-1, with 9 positions matching TRBD1. CDR3 size: 15 residues. Germline assignment: CDR1 SGHTA and CDR2 FQGTGA. The ends lost 5 bases at V and 10 bases at J; junction bases unmatched: 12. The CDR3 loop reads CASSTTGGQTYEQFF. CDR3 bases: TGTGCCAGCAGCACCACAGGGGGCCAGACCTACGAGCAGTTCTTC.

This clonotype was seen more than once but under ten times. This chain connects TRBV20-1 to TRBJ2-3; D is perhaps TRBD2 (5 bases). This CDR3 region has 15 residues. Trimming shortened V by 2 bases and J by 0 bases, and 12 bases separated the two germline ends. Germline CDR1 reads DFQATT; CDR2 reads SNEGSKA (reference sequence). In nucleotides, the CDR3 is TGCAGTGCTAGACCCCAGCGGAGAAGCACAGATACGCAGTATTTT. Translating it yields CSARPQRRSTDTQYF.

The V call is TRBV6-5, the J call TRBJ2-2; 13 bases line up with TRBD2. Trimming cost V 6 bases and J 7 bases; bases outside gene matches: 8. The CDR3 totals 16 residues. Germline V gives CDR1 MNHEY, CDR2 SVGAGI. The CDR3 reads CASSPTSGGSFGELFF. The CDR3 nucleotides are TGTGCCAGCAGCCCGACTAGCGGGGGGAGTTTCGGGGAGCTGTTTTTT.

This clonotype was recorded a few times. CDR3 sequence: CASSQDGQGGTEAFF. CDR3 DNA sequence: TGCGCCAGCAGCCAAGATGGACAGGGCGGCACTGAAGCTTTCTTT. The chain recombines TRBV4-3 with TRBJ1-1; 8 bases line up with TRBD1. Germline loops: CDR1 LGHNA, CDR2 YSLEER. J gave up 4 bases and V 0 bases, and 4 bases lay outside the gene matches. This CDR3 region has 15 residues.

As for this clonotype: This may arise from a read error, as a much more abundant clone is one base away. The chain combines TRBV10-3 with TRBJ2-5; possibly TRBD1 or TRBD2 for D (5 bases each). The V end was cut by 2 bases, the J end by 6 bases, with 7 bases between. The CDR3 length is 12 residues. Germline V gene sequence: CDR1 ENHRY, CDR2 SYGVKD. CDR3 DNA: TGTGCCATCAGTGAGGAGGGGAAGACCCAGTACTTC. Amino acid sequence: CAISEEGKTQYF.

The chain couples TRBV7-2 to TRBJ2-6, with a tentative D call TRBD1 (6 bases). The V gene lost 2 bases and the J gene lost 0 bases, with 11 bases spanning the gap. Germline assignment: CDR1 SGHTA and CDR2 FQGNSA. The CDR3 is made up of 17 amino acids. In DNA form, the CDR3 reads TGTGCCAGCAGCTTAAAGCCAGGGGCCTCTGGGGCCAACGTCCTGACTTTC. Translating gives CASSLKPGASGANVLTF. Supplemented by reference TRBV7-2 and TRBJ2-6, the full variable domain reads GAGVSQSPSNKVTEKGKDVELRCDPISGHTALYWYRQSLGQGLEFLIYFQGNSAPDKSGLPSDRFSAERTGGSVSTLTIQRTQQEDSAVYLCASSLKPGASGANVLTFGAGSRLTVL.

This clonotype was recorded once. CDR3 sequence (DNA): TGTGCCAGCAGCCCTTCTAGCGGGGGATGGGATACGCAGTATTTT. Encoded protein: CASSPSSGGWDTQYF. The V call is TRBV7-9, the J call TRBJ2-3, with 10 nucleotides matching TRBD2. The V gene end was trimmed by 5 bases and the J gene end by 6 bases; junction bases not matched to a gene: 8. Per the germline V gene, CDR1 is SEHNR and CDR2 is FQNEAQ (reference sequence). The CDR3 loop spans 15 amino acids. The full variable domain, with the rest looked up from reference TRBV7-9 and TRBJ2-3, is DTGVSQNPRHKITKRGQNVTFRCDPISEHNRLYWYRQTLGQGPEFLTYFQNEAQLEKSRLLSDRFSAERPKGSFSTLEIQRTEQGDSAMYLCASSPSSGGWDTQYFGPGTRLTVL.